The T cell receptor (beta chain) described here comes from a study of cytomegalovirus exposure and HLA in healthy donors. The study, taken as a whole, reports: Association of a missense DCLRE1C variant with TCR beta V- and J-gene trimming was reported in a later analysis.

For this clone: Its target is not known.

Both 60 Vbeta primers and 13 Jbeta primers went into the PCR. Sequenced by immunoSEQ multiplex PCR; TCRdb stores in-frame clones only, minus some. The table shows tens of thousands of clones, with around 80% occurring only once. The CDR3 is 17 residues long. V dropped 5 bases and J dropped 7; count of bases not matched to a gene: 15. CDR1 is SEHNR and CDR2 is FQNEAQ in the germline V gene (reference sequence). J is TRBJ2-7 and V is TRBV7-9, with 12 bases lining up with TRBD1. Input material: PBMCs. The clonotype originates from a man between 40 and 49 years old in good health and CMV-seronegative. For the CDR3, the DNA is TGTGCCAGCAGCCCTCCATGGGGACAGGGGGCGCAAGAAGAGCAGTACTTC. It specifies CASSPPWGQGAQEEQYF.